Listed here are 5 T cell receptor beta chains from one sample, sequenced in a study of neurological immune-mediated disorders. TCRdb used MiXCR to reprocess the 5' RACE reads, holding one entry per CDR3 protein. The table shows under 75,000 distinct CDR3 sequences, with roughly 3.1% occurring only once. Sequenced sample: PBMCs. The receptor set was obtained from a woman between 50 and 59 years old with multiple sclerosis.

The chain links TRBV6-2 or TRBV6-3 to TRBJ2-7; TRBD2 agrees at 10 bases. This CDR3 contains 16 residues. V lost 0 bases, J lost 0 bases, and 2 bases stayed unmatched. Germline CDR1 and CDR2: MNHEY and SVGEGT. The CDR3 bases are TGTGCCAGCAGTTACTCGCCTAGCGGGGGCTCCTACGAGCAGTACTTC. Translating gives CASSYSPSGGSYEQYF.

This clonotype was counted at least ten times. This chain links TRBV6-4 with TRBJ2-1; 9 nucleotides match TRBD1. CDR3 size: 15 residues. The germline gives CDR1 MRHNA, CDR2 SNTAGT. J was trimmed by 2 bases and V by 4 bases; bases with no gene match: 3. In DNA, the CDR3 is TGTGCCAGCAGTGCGGACAGGGGTCCCTACAATGAGCAGTTCTTC. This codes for CASSADRGPYNEQFF.

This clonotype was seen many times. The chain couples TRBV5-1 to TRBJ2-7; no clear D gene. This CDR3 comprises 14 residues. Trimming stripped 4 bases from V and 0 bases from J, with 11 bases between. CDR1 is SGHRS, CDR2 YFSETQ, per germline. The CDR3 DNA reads TGCGCCAGCAGCGCCTCGGGCAGCTCCTACGAGCAGTACTTC. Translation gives CASSASGSSYEQYF.

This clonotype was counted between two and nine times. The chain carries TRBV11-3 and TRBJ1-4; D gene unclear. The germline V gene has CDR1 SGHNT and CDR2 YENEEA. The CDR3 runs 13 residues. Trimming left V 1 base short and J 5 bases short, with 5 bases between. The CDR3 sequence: CASSLAPNEKLFF. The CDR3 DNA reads TGTGCCAGCAGCTTAGCCCCAAATGAAAAACTGTTTTTT. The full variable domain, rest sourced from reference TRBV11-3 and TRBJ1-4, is EAGVVQSPRYKIIEKKQPVAFWCNPISGHNTLYWYLQNLGQGPELLIRYENEEAVDDSQLPKDRFSAERLKGVDSTLKIQPAELGDSAVYLCASSLAPNEKLFFGSGTQLSVL.

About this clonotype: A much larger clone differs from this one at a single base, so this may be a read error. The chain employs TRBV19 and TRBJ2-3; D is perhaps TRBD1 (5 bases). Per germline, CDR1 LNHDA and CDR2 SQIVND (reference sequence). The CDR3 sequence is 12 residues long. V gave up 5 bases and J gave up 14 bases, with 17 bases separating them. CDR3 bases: TGTGCCAGTAGTGATCCTTGGAGACAGCGGTATTTT. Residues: CASSDPWRQRYF.